This T cell receptor (beta chain) was found in a study of response to subunit inactivated influenza vaccine. Study-level findings and limits: The authors suggested that few new T cells are recruited per seasonal influenza vaccination.

TCRdb processed the RT-PCR reads anew with MiXCR; each CDR3 protein has one entry. This sample yields approximately 730,000 distinct CDR3 sequences, of which about 15% are seen a single time; 6% to 8% belongs to the top ten. On this clonotype itself: The antigen is unknown. At one end, the junction sequence differs from germline, possibly due to a read error.

CDR1 is LGHNA, CDR2 YSLEER, per germline. The CDR3 extends over 15 amino acids. Here the sequenced sample was PBMCs from blood, taken 14 days before vaccination. This sequence was found in a middle-aged man who received an inactivated influenza vaccine. V gene TRBV4-3 combines with J gene TRBJ2-1; 11 bases map to TRBD2. CDR3 coding DNA: TGCGCCAGCAGCCAAGATGGGCTAGCGGGAGGCCACCAACTCTTC. Residues: CASSQDGLAGGHQLF.